These 10 T cell receptor beta chains share one sample of origin, sequenced in a study of breast tumors, draining lymph nodes, adjacent tissues. The lymph nodes were axillary draining lymph nodes from breast cancer patients. Each CDR3 protein gets one entry after TCRdb re-called the multiplex PCR reads with MiXCR. The profile shows around 230,000 distinct CDR3 sequences, under 40% of them singletons. Sequencing was done on a sample of axillary lymph node tissue. These receptors were obtained from a female donor with breast cancer. Some clones in this sample may be carry-over from other donors' samples.

In its sample, this clonotype was seen many times. The chain uses TRBV20-1 and TRBJ2-5; 11 bases fit TRBD2. Trimming took 6 bases from V and 5 from J; bases not matched to a gene: 8. This CDR3 is built from 14 residues. Germline CDR1 DFQATT, CDR2 SNEGSKA (reference sequence). CDR3: CSARLAGGGETQYF. The CDR3 coding sequence is TGCAGTGCCCGTCTAGCGGGGGGAGGTGAGACCCAGTACTTC.

The chain combines TRBV10-3 with TRBJ1-1; 11 positions agree with TRBD1. With 10 bases clipped from V and 0 bases from J, the junction kept 4 bases outside the gene matches. CDR1 and CDR2 from the germline V gene are ENHRY and SYGVKD. This CDR3 region has 14 residues. DNA of the CDR3: TGTGCCACTGGACAGGGGGCTCTGAACACTGAAGCTTTCTTT. Protein product: CATGQGALNTEAFF.

With respect to this clonotype: Since a much larger clone is just one base distant, this may be a read error. V is TRBV7-2 and J is TRBJ2-7, with 14 bases aligning to TRBD2. Germline V CDR1 and CDR2: SGHTA, FQGNSA. This CDR3 spans 15 amino acids. The DNA of the CDR3 is TGTGCCAGCAGCCCGGGACTAGCGGGAGCTTACGAGCAGCACTTC. This gives the protein CASSPGLAGAYEQHF.

This clonotype was recorded at least ten times. V gene TRBV30 combines with J gene TRBJ2-1; TRBD2 matches at 13 bases. Germline CDR1 is GTSNPN and CDR2 is SVGIG (reference sequence). The CDR3 runs to 14 residues. Trimming removed 3 bases from V and 6 bases from J; junction bases left unmatched: 2. CDR3 sequence reads: CAWRRTSGSNEQFF. The CDR3 DNA reads TGTGCCTGGAGACGGACTAGCGGGAGCAATGAGCAGTTCTTC.

This clonotype showed up just a few times. The CDR3 loop is CASKPGTNNYEQYF. CDR3 sequence (DNA): TGTGCCAGCAAGCCCGGGACCAACAACTACGAGCAGTACTTC. The V call is TRBV6-6, the J call TRBJ2-7, with D perhaps assigned TRBD1 or TRBD2 (5 bases each). The CDR3 runs 14 residues. The V gene's germline CDR1 is MNHNY and CDR2 SVGAGI (reference sequence). Trimming pared 7 bases from V and 3 bases from J, leaving 16 bases between.

This clonotype was seen ten or more times. This sequence joins TRBV9 and TRBJ1-6; D gene unclear. The V end lost 4 bases, the J end lost 9 bases, and 11 bases lay between the germline ends. The CDR3 sequence is 13 residues long. Germline CDR1 and CDR2: SGDLS and YYNGEE. CDR3 bases: TGTGCCAGCAGCTCCGACCCTATTTCACCCCTCCACTTT. Translation: CASSSDPISPLHF.

The V call is TRBV20-1, the J call TRBJ2-5, with 9 nucleotides matching TRBD2. Unmatched junction bases numbered 5, after V lost 4 bases and J lost 5 bases. The CDR3 consists of 13 residues. CDR1 and CDR2 (germline): DFQATT, SNEGSKA (reference sequence). The CDR3 coding sequence is TGCAGTGCTAAGCGGACTAGCGCGGAGACCCAGTACTTC. Translation gives CSAKRTSAETQYF.

This clonotype showed up many times. The chain is built from TRBV19 and TRBJ2-7; the match to TRBD1 covers 9 bases. Germline lookup yields CDR1 LNHDA and CDR2 SQIVND (reference sequence). The CDR3 is made up of 15 amino acids. V lost 1 base and J lost 1; bases outside the gene matches: 2. CDR3 coding DNA: TGTGCCAGTAGTATAGCGGACAGGGGTTCCTACGAGCAGTACTTC. It codes for CASSIADRGSYEQYF. Full variable domain (rest looked up from reference TRBV19 and TRBJ2-7): DGGITQSPKYLFRKEGQNVTLSCEQNLNHDAMYWYRQDPGQGLRLIYYSQIVNDFQKGDIAEGYSVSREKKESFPLTVTSAQKNPTAFYLCASSIADRGSYEQYFGPGTRLTVT.

This chain joins TRBV27 and TRBJ2-7; D unresolved. The V end was cut by 1 base, the J end by 3 bases, with 7 bases between. The CDR3 length is 13 residues. In germline, CDR1 is MNHEY, CDR2 SMNVEV (reference sequence). CDR3 sequence: CASSLLDGYEQYF. The CDR3 nucleotides read TGTGCCAGCAGTTTATTGGACGGCTACGAGCAGTACTTC.

Of note for this clonotype: This clone may be a read error of a much larger clone one base away. CDR3 coding DNA: TGTGCCAGCAGCTTAGTTGGCATCTCCGAGCAGTACTTC. It is translated as CASSLVGISEQYF. The chain joins TRBV11-2 to TRBJ2-7; D unclear. The germline gives CDR1 SGHAT, CDR2 FQNNGV. The ends were cut back, 1 base at V and 6 bases at J, with 10 bases in the middle. The CDR3 has 13 amino acids.